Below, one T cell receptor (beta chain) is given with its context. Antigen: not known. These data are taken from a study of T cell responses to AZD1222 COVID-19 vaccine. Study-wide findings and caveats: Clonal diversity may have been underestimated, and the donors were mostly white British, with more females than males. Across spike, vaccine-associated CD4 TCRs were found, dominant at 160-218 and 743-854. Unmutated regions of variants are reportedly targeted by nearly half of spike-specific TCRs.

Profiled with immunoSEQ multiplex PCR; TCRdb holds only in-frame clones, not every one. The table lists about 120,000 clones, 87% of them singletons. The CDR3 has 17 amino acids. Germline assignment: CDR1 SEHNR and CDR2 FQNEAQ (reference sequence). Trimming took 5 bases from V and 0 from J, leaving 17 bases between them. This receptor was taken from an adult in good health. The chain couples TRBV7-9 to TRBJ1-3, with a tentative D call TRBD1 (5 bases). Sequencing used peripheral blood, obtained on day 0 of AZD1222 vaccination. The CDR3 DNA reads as TGTGCCAGCAGCCTTTCCCCAGGGAGGCGCTCTGGAAACACCATATATTTT. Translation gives CASSLSPGRRSGNTIYF.